This TCR beta chain was retrieved from a study of blood T cell repertoires in COVID-19. Study as a whole: Sites across the United States, Italy and Spain contributed samples from acute and convalescent COVID-19.

Per the original methods: Scientists estimated how many nucleated cells there were by amplifying reference gene primers. The repertoire was sequenced with immunoSEQ multiplex PCR; TCRdb's copy has only in-frame clones and lacks some. From that table come the V and J calls and clone size; the DNA was used to work out D and trimming. The repertoire holds approximately 210,000 clones, with 89% as singletons. The V and J ends lost 2 bases and 0 bases respectively, with 9 bases between them. Germline V gene data show CDR1 as MNHEY and CDR2 as SMNVEV (reference sequence). The CDR3 spans 15 residues. Those who participated ranged in age from about 18 to 89 years and resided in about 24 US areas. Recovery meant two consecutive negative NP/OP PCR tests, professional clearance, or resolved symptoms.

The chain joins TRBV27 to TRBJ2-3; maybe TRBD1 (6 bases). This clonotype was sampled from a woman aged 18-29 years who had recovered from COVID-19. Source material: PBMCs or T cells enriched from blood (not recorded which). The DNA of the CDR3 is TGTGCCAGCAGTTTAGGGGGCCCTAGCACAGATACGCAGTATTTT. This encodes CASSLGGPSTDTQYF.